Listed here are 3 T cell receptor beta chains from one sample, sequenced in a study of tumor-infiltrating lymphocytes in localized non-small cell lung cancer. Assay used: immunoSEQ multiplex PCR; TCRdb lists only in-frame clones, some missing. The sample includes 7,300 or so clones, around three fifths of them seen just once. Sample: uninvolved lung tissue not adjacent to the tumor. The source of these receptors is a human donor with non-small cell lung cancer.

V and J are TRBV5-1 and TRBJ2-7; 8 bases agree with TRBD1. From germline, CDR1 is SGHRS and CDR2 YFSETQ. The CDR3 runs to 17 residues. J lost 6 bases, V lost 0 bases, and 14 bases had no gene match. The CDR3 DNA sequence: TGCGCCAGCAGCTTGGCCGGAGGCGGGACAGGTCTGTCCGAGCAGTACTTC. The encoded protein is CASSLAGGGTGLSEQYF.

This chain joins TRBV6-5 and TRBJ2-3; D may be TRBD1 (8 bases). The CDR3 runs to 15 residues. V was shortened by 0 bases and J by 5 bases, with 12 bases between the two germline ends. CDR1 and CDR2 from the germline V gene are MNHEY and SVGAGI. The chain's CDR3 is CASSYSDREGDTQYF. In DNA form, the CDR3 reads TGTGCCAGCAGTTACTCGGACAGGGAGGGAGATACGCAGTATTTT.

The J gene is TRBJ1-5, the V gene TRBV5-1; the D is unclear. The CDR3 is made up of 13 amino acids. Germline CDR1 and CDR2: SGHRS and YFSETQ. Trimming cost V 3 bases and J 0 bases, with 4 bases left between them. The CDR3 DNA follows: TGCGCCAGCAGCTGGGATAGCAATCAGCCCCAGCATTTT. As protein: CASSWDSNQPQHF. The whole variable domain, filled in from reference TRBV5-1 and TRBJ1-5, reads KAGVTQTPRYLIKTRGQQVTLSCSPISGHRSVSWYQQTPGQGLQFLFEYFSETQRNKGNFPGRFSGRQFSNSRSEMNVSTLELGDSALYLCASSWDSNQPQHFGDGTRLSIL.